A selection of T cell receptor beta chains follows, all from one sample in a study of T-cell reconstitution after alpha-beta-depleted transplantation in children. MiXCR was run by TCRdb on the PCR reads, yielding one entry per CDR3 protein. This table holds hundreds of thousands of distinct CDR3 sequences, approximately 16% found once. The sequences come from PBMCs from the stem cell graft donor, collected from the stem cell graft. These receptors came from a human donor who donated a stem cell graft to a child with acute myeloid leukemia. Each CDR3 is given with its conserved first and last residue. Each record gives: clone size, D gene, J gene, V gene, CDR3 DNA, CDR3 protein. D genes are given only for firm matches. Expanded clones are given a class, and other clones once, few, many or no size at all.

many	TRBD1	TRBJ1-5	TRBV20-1	TGCAGTGCTCCGGACAGGGCAAAAACAAATTCCTATGGCAATCAGCCCCAGCATTTT	CSAPDRAKTNSYGNQPQHF
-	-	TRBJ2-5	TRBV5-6	TGTGCCAGCAGCGCACGCGTAGAGACCCAGTACTTC	CASSARVETQYF
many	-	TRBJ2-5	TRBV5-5	TGTGCCAGCAGCTTCGTGTCGGTCCAAGAGACCCAGTACTTC	CASSFVSVQETQYF
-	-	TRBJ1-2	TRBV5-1	TGCGCCAGCAGCACCAGGACAGATGGCTACACCTTC	CASSTRTDGYTF
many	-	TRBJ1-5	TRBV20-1	TGCAGTGCTAGACTGCTCCAGGGGATTAGCAATCAGCCCCAGCATTTT	CSARLLQGISNQPQHF
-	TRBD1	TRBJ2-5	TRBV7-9	TGTGCCAGCAGCGAGGGACAGCTTGAGACCCAGTACTTC	CASSEGQLETQYF
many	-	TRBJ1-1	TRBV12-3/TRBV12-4	TGTGCCAGCAGCGAGGACAGACTGAACACTGAAGCTTTCTTT	CASSEDRLNTEAFF
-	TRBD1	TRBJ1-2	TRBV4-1	TGCGCCAGCAGCGTGGACAGGGACGGCTATGGCTACACCTTC	CASSVDRDGYGYTF
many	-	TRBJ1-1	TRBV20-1	TGCAGTGCTAGAGATGAATCGGAACACATGAACACTGAAGCTTTCTTT	CSARDESEHMNTEAFF
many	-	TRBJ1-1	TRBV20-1	TGCAGTGCTAGAGATCTGGAGACATGGGACACTGAAGCTTTCTTT	CSARDLETWDTEAFF
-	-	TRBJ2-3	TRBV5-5	TGTGCCAGCTCCCGACAGGTCCTCCCCACAGATACGCAGTATTTT	CASSRQVLPTDTQYF
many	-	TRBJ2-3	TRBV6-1	TGTGCCAGCAGGTTGACAAACACAGATACGCAGTATTTT	CASRLTNTDTQYF
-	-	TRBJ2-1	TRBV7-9	TGTGCCAGCAGCACTGGGACCCCCACCTACAATGAGCAGTTCTTC	CASSTGTPTYNEQFF
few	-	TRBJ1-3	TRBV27	TGTGCCAGCAGTTTAGGTTTGCAGGGCGATATCTCTGGAAACACCATATATTTT	CASSLGLQGDISGNTIYF
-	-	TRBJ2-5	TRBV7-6	TGTGCCAGCAGCACAACGGGACAATTAGGAGAGACCCAGTACTTC	CASSTTGQLGETQYF
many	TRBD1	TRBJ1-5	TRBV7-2	TGTGCCAGCAGCCAAGGACAGGTTAGCAATCAGCCCCAGCATTTT	CASSQGQVSNQPQHF
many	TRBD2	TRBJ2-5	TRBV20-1	TGCAGTGCTAGAGAAGGGAGGGACGTCCACGAGACCCAGTACTTC	CSAREGRDVHETQYF
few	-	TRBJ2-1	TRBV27	TGTGCCAGCAGGCGAACAGGGAGCGAGCAGTTCTTC	CASRRTGSEQFF
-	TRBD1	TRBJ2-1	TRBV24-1	TGTGCCACCAGTGCGAGGGGGCCCCTTAATGAGCAGTTCTTC	CATSARGPLNEQFF
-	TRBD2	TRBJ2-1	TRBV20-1	TGCAGTGCTAGTTCCCGTCAGGGACTAGCGGGGGGAGGTTACAATGAGCAGTTCTTC	CSASSRQGLAGGGYNEQFF
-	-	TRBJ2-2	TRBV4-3	TGCGCCAGCAGCTCAGGAGAGGGCAGACACACCGGGGAGCTGTTTTTT	CASSSGEGRHTGELFF
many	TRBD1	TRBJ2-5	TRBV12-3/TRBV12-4	TGTGCCAGCAGTCATCCCTCGACAGGGCAAGAGACCCAGTACTTC	CASSHPSTGQETQYF
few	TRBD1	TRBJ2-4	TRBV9	TGTGCCAGCAGCCCTCGGGACAGTACCCCTTTATACTTC	CASSPRDSTPLYF
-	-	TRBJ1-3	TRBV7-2	TGTGCCGGCAGCCGGGAAGCCGTCCCTGGAAACACCATATATTTT	CAGSREAVPGNTIYF
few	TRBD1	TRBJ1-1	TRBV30	TGTGCCTGGAGTGACAACAGGGGGCTTCATGAAGCTTTCTTT	CAWSDNRGLHEAFF
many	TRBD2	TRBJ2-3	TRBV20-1	TGCAGTGCTAGACCCCATGGCGGGGGGCCGTCTAGCACAGATACGCAGTATTTT	CSARPHGGGPSSTDTQYF
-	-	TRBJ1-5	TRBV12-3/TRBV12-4	TGTGCCAGCAGTTTTGGGCGGGGGATTCAGCCCCAGCATTTT	CASSFGRGIQPQHF
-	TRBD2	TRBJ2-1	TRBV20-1	TGCTGTGCTCGCAGGACTAGCGGGGGGCCTCCCTCCTACAATGAGCAGTTCTTC	CCARRTSGGPPSYNEQFF
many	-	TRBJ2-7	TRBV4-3	TGCGCCAGCAGCCAAGATAGTGGAAGGAACTACGAGCAGTACTTC	CASSQDSGRNYEQYF
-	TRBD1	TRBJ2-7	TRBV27	TGTGCCAGCAGTGGCCCGGGACAGGGTGACTACGAGCAGTACTTC	CASSGPGQGDYEQYF
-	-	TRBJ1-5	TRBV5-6	TGTGCCAGCAGCTTCCGACAGGCTGCGCTTACCGAGCCCCAGCATTTT	CASSFRQAALTEPQHF
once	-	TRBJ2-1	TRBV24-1	TGTGCCACCGCTGGGCGAAATGAGCAGTTCTTC	CATAGRNEQFF
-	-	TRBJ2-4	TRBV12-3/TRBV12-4	TGTGCCAGCAGTTGGGCGGAGTCCAAAAACATTCAGTACTTC	CASSWAESKNIQYF
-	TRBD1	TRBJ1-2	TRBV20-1	TGCAGTGCTCCCCACAGGGGGAATGGCTACACCTTC	CSAPHRGNGYTF
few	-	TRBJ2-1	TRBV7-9	TGTGCCAGCAGCTCGCGGGACTTAGAGCAGTTCTTC	CASSSRDLEQFF
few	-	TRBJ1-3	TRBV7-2	TGTGCCAGCAGCCTCTCGGGGGGGGCCTCTGGAAACACCATATATTTT	CASSLSGGASGNTIYF
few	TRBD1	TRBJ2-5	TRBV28	TGTGCCAGCAGTTTACTGGACAGGGGCCAAGAGACCCAGTACTTC	CASSLLDRGQETQYF
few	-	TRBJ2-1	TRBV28	TGTGCCAGCAGTTTATCGGCAGGGAACCCCTACAATGAGCAGTTCTTC	CASSLSAGNPYNEQFF
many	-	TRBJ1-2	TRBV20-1	TGCAGTGCTAGATCATCAGGGAGGGGCTACACCTTC	CSARSSGRGYTF
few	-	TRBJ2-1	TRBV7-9	TGTGCCAGCAGCTTAGCGAGCCCTACGAGCGAGCAGTTCTTC	CASSLASPTSEQFF
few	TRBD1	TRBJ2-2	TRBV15	TGTGCCACCAGCACGGACAGGGCGAACACCGGGGAGCTGTTTTTT	CATSTDRANTGELFF
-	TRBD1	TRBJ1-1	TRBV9	TGTGCCAGCAGCGTAGGGGACAGGGTTCTACCACCCCCTAACACTGAAGCTTTCTTT	CASSVGDRVLPPPNTEAFF
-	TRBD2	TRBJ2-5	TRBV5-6	TGTGCCAGCAGCTTGGAGACTAGCGGGGGGACCCCCTGGACCCAGTACTTC	CASSLETSGGTPWTQYF
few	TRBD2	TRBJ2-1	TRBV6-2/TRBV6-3	TGTGCCAGCAGTCGATTAGGGACTAGGGTAGATGAGCAGTTCTTC	CASSRLGTRVDEQFF
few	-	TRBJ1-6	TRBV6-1	TGTGCCAGCGGTCGGAGCTCCTATAATTCACCCCTCCACTTT	CASGRSSYNSPLHF
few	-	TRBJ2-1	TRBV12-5	TGTGCTAGTGGTTCGGAGGGTGAGCAGTTCTTC	CASGSEGEQFF
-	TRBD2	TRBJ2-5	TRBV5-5	TGTGCCAGCAGCTCAACAGCGGGGTGGGAGACCCAGTACTTC	CASSSTAGWETQYF
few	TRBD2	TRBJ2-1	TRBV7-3	TGTGCCAGCAGCCCCGCTAGCGGGGGCCTTTACAATGAGCAGTTCTTC	CASSPASGGLYNEQFF
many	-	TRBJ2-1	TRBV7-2	TGTGCCAGCAGCTTAGCTTGGGGAGAGCAGTTCTTC	CASSLAWGEQFF
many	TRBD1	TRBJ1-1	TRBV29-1	TGCAGCGGGAGGGCAGGGGGCACTGAAGCTTTCTTT	CSGRAGGTEAFF
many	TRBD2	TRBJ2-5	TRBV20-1	TGCAGTGCTCCTGTTACTAGCGGGGGGTCCGAGACCCAGTACTTC	CSAPVTSGGSETQYF
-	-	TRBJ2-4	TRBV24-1	TGTGCCACCAGTGACTGGCGGACAGCGCTAGCCAAAAACATTCAGTACTTC	CATSDWRTALAKNIQYF